The 3 T cell receptor beta chains below all came from one sample that was sequenced in a study of pediatric ulcerative colitis (dated 2019 in TCRdb). Library preparation was by the immunoSEQ multiplex PCR assay. Imported from immuneACCESS, the table was reduced by TCRdb to in-frame sequences with V and J called. These copies leave out some clones; in studies compared against another copy, an unresolved V gene accounts for under half, and the cause of the remainder is not known. This sample lists 54,000 or so clones; 87% were detected once. The ten largest clones capture approximately 1.5% of the sample. Source material: blood. The receptors were sampled from a boy younger than 18 who was a control in a study of pediatric ulcerative colitis.

CDR3 loop: CASSLGRDLGEQYF. The CDR3 bases are TGTGCCAGCAGCTTAGGCCGGGACTTAGGCGAGCAGTACTTC. V is TRBV11-2 and J is TRBJ2-7; weak D call: TRBD2 (6 bases). Trimming cost V 1 base and J 6 bases, with 13 bases left between them. This CDR3 is built from 14 residues. Germline V gene data show CDR1 as SGHAT and CDR2 as FQNNGV. The full variable domain, in which reference TRBV11-2 and TRBJ2-7 provide the parts outside the CDR3, is EAGVAQSPRYKIIEKRQSVAFWCNPISGHATLYWYQQILGQGPKLLIQFQNNGVVDDSQLPKDRFSAERLKGVDSTLKIQPAKLEDSAVYLCASSLGRDLGEQYFGPGTRLTVT.

The V call is TRBV5-6, the J call TRBJ1-1, with TRBD1 as a possible D gene (5 bases). This CDR3 region has 13 residues. Trimming shortened V by 0 bases and J by 6 bases, and 9 bases separated the two germline ends. Per the germline V gene, CDR1 is SGHDT and CDR2 is YYEEEE. Here the CDR3 reads CASSLGRGPEAFF. CDR3 nucleotide sequence: TGTGCCAGCAGCTTGGGGAGGGGTCCTGAAGCTTTCTTT.

The genes are TRBV7-8 and TRBJ1-1; tentatively, D is TRBD1 (6 bases). The germline CDR1 and CDR2 sequences are SGHVS and FQNEAQ. The germline V and J ends were trimmed by 4 bases and 1 base, with 10 bases remaining between them. This CDR3 has 14 residues. This CDR3 is CASSSLRGNTEAFF. The CDR3 nucleotides are TGTGCCAGCAGCTCTCTCAGGGGGAACACTGAAGCTTTCTTT.